This is a list of T cell receptor beta chains from one sample in a study of T cell repertoires in cytomegalovirus infection. TCRdb re-called the reads through MiXCR, storing one row per CDR3 protein. The table has approximately 260,000 distinct CDR3 sequences, over 15% seen once. The specimen was CD8+ T cells from PBMCs. The origin of the receptors is a human donor in good health (CMV status not recorded). Some clones in this sample may be carry-over from other donors' samples. Each CDR3 is given with its conserved first and last residue. A D gene is named only where the DNA matches it firmly. Only part of the rows carry a size: once, few, many, or a class if the clone is expanded.

clone_size: few
j_call: TRBJ2-3
d_call: TRBD2
cdr3_length: 15
v_call: TRBV29-1
cdr3_nt: TGCAGCGTTGAGGAGCGGGGGGCCCGCCGTGATACGCAGTATTTT
cdr3_aa: CSVEERGARRDTQYF

clone_size: few
j_call: TRBJ1-5
d_call: TRBD1
cdr3_length: 16
v_call: TRBV7-2
cdr3_nt: TGTGCCAGCAGCTCGTCCCGGGACAGGGGCAATCAGCCCCAGCATTTT
cdr3_aa: CASSSSRDRGNQPQHF

clone_size: once
j_call: TRBJ2-1
d_call: .
cdr3_length: 15
v_call: TRBV27
cdr3_nt: TGTGCCAGCAGTGAGCGGTTCGGCTCCTACAATGAGCAGTTCTTC
cdr3_aa: CASSERFGSYNEQFF

clone_size: few
j_call: TRBJ1-1
d_call: .
cdr3_length: 14
v_call: TRBV4-3
cdr3_nt: TGCGCCAGCAGCCAAGACTCCGCCAACACTGAAGCTTTCTTT
cdr3_aa: CASSQDSANTEAFF

clone_size: few
j_call: TRBJ2-7
d_call: TRBD1
cdr3_length: 16
v_call: TRBV5-6
cdr3_nt: TGTGCCAGCAGCTTACGACAGGGGGCTTATCTACGAGAGCAGTACTTC
cdr3_aa: CASSLRQGAYLREQYF

clone_size: many
j_call: TRBJ1-6
d_call: .
cdr3_length: 14
v_call: TRBV28
cdr3_nt: TGTGCCAGCAGTAACAGTACCTATAATTCACCCCTCCACTTT
cdr3_aa: CASSNSTYNSPLHF

clone_size: few
j_call: TRBJ2-3
d_call: .
cdr3_length: 13
v_call: TRBV2
cdr3_nt: TGTGCCATGAAGGGGCGAAGCACAGATACGCAGTATTTT
cdr3_aa: CAMKGRSTDTQYF

clone_size: many
j_call: TRBJ1-6
d_call: TRBD1
cdr3_length: 14
v_call: TRBV27
cdr3_nt: TGTGCCAGCAAGCCAGGGGGCAGAAGTTCACCCCTCCACTTT
cdr3_aa: CASKPGGRSSPLHF

clone_size: many
j_call: TRBJ2-1
d_call: TRBD1
cdr3_length: 11
v_call: TRBV7-2
cdr3_nt: TGTGCCAGCAGCACCTACAGGGGGCAGTTCTTC
cdr3_aa: CASSTYRGQFF

clone_size: .
j_call: TRBJ1-3
d_call: TRBD1
cdr3_length: 20
v_call: TRBV28
cdr3_nt: TGTGCCAGCAGTTTACGTTTTCCGTATGGGACAGCCGACTCTGGAAACACCATATATTTT
cdr3_aa: CASSLRFPYGTADSGNTIYF

clone_size: many
j_call: TRBJ2-1
d_call: .
cdr3_length: 13
v_call: TRBV7-6
cdr3_nt: TGTGCCAGTGCGGGACAGCCTTACAATGAGCAGTTCTTC
cdr3_aa: CASAGQPYNEQFF

clone_size: .
j_call: TRBJ2-2
d_call: .
cdr3_length: 15
v_call: TRBV29-1
cdr3_nt: TGCAGCGTTGTGGCCCCCACAACGAACACCGGGGAGCTGTTTTTT
cdr3_aa: CSVVAPTTNTGELFF

clone_size: .
j_call: TRBJ2-2
d_call: .
cdr3_length: 14
v_call: TRBV9
cdr3_nt: TGTGCCAGCAGCCCGGGGTGGGACACCGGGGAGCTGTTTTTT
cdr3_aa: CASSPGWDTGELFF

clone_size: many
j_call: TRBJ2-1
d_call: .
cdr3_length: 15
v_call: TRBV7-2
cdr3_nt: TGTGCCAGCAGCGCCGTCCCGACCATCTACAATGAGCAGTTCTTC
cdr3_aa: CASSAVPTIYNEQFF

clone_size: .
j_call: TRBJ2-7
d_call: TRBD1
cdr3_length: 15
v_call: TRBV5-1
cdr3_nt: TGCGCCAGCAGCTCTTTATCGACAGGGTCGTACGAGCAGTACTTC
cdr3_aa: CASSSLSTGSYEQYF

clone_size: many
j_call: TRBJ1-5
d_call: .
cdr3_length: 16
v_call: TRBV7-2
cdr3_nt: TGTGCCAGCAGCTTAGGGGGGCGGGCCTCCAATCAGCCCCAGCATTTT
cdr3_aa: CASSLGGRASNQPQHF

clone_size: many
j_call: TRBJ1-6
d_call: TRBD1
cdr3_length: 18
v_call: TRBV7-2
cdr3_nt: TGTGCCAGCAATTCCGGGACAGGGTCAAGCTCCTATAATTCACCCCTCCACTTT
cdr3_aa: CASNSGTGSSSYNSPLHF

clone_size: few
j_call: TRBJ2-3
d_call: TRBD2
cdr3_length: 17
v_call: TRBV19
cdr3_nt: TGTGCCAGTAGTATAGGACTAGCGGGGAGCACGTTGTATACGCAGTATTTT
cdr3_aa: CASSIGLAGSTLYTQYF

clone_size: .
j_call: TRBJ2-1
d_call: TRBD2
cdr3_length: 16
v_call: TRBV20-1
cdr3_nt: TGCAGTGCTAGAGTTCCAGCGGGGGGCGCCTACAATGAGCAGTTCTTC
cdr3_aa: CSARVPAGGAYNEQFF

clone_size: many
j_call: TRBJ2-7
d_call: .
cdr3_length: 14
v_call: TRBV9
cdr3_nt: TGTGCCAGCAGCGTAGGACAGCCGAGGGAAGAGCAGTACTTC
cdr3_aa: CASSVGQPREEQYF

clone_size: many
j_call: TRBJ1-1
d_call: .
cdr3_length: 13
v_call: TRBV7-9
cdr3_nt: TGTGCCAGCAGCCCGCCTTTGGGGCTGATATCTTTCTTT
cdr3_aa: CASSPPLGLISFF

clone_size: many
j_call: TRBJ2-1
d_call: .
cdr3_length: 23
v_call: TRBV28
cdr3_nt: TGTGCCAGCAGTTTCCCCCGGGATCTACCCTCCTCCGACAGAGCAGCCTCCTACAATGAGCAGTTCTTC
cdr3_aa: CASSFPRDLPSSDRAASYNEQFF

clone_size: few
j_call: TRBJ1-6
d_call: .
cdr3_length: 14
v_call: TRBV5-1
cdr3_nt: TGCGCCAGCCACACTGGCGATGATAATTCACCCCTCCACTTT
cdr3_aa: CASHTGDDNSPLHF

clone_size: many
j_call: TRBJ2-5
d_call: TRBD2
cdr3_length: 18
v_call: TRBV7-9
cdr3_nt: TGTGCCAGCAGCTCGCCCATTGGCAGCGGGGCGTACCAAGAGACCCAGTACTTC
cdr3_aa: CASSSPIGSGAYQETQYF

clone_size: many
j_call: TRBJ1-1
d_call: .
cdr3_length: 13
v_call: TRBV12-5
cdr3_nt: TGTGCTAGTGGTCCAAACATGAACACTGAAGCTTTCTTT
cdr3_aa: CASGPNMNTEAFF

clone_size: few
j_call: TRBJ2-7
d_call: TRBD1
cdr3_length: 15
v_call: TRBV20-1
cdr3_nt: TGCAGTGCTAGAGAGGACAGGATTTTCTCCTACGAGCAGTACTTC
cdr3_aa: CSAREDRIFSYEQYF

clone_size: .
j_call: TRBJ2-7
d_call: .
cdr3_length: 14
v_call: TRBV20-1
cdr3_nt: TGCAGTGCTAGAGAACTAGTAATGAGCTACGAGCAGTACTTC
cdr3_aa: CSARELVMSYEQYF

clone_size: few
j_call: TRBJ2-1
d_call: .
cdr3_length: 19
v_call: TRBV12-5
cdr3_nt: TGTGCTAGTGGTTTGGCCTCCCCCTTCAGAGACCAAGACTACAATGAGCAGTTCTTC
cdr3_aa: CASGLASPFRDQDYNEQFF

clone_size: many
j_call: TRBJ1-1
d_call: .
cdr3_length: 14
v_call: TRBV7-9
cdr3_nt: TGTGCCAGCAGCTTAGCGGAACTAAAGGCTGAAGCTTTCTTT
cdr3_aa: CASSLAELKAEAFF

clone_size: .
j_call: TRBJ2-1
d_call: .
cdr3_length: 16
v_call: TRBV11-1
cdr3_nt: TGTGCCAGCAGCTCCAGCCCGGTCCTTCGAAACAATGAGCAGTTCTTC
cdr3_aa: CASSSSPVLRNNEQFF

clone_size: few
j_call: TRBJ1-2
d_call: .
cdr3_length: 13
v_call: TRBV28
cdr3_nt: TGTGCCAGCAAGTTGGCGAAGGACTATGGCTACACCTTC
cdr3_aa: CASKLAKDYGYTF

clone_size: few
j_call: TRBJ2-1
d_call: TRBD2
cdr3_length: 14
v_call: TRBV4-3
cdr3_nt: TGCGCCAGCAGCGCGACTAGCGAGGGGAATGAGCAGTTCTTC
cdr3_aa: CASSATSEGNEQFF

clone_size: .
j_call: TRBJ2-1
d_call: TRBD1
cdr3_length: 15
v_call: TRBV5-4
cdr3_nt: TGTGCCAGCAGCCAACCGGGACAGGCTTACAATGAGCAGTTCTTC
cdr3_aa: CASSQPGQAYNEQFF

clone_size: many
j_call: TRBJ2-2
d_call: TRBD1
cdr3_length: 15
v_call: TRBV12-3/TRBV12-4
cdr3_nt: TGTGCCAGCCGCTCCCTGGACAGGGCCGCCGGGGAGCTGTTTTTT
cdr3_aa: CASRSLDRAAGELFF

clone_size: few
j_call: TRBJ1-6
d_call: .
cdr3_length: 14
v_call: TRBV28
cdr3_nt: TGTGCCAGCAGTGCCCGCGCCGAGTCTTCACCCCTCCACTTT
cdr3_aa: CASSARAESSPLHF

clone_size: many
j_call: TRBJ1-1
d_call: .
cdr3_length: 17
v_call: TRBV7-2
cdr3_nt: TGTGCCAGCAGCTACTCACAGTTCCTGGCCATGAACACTGAAGCTTTCTTT
cdr3_aa: CASSYSQFLAMNTEAFF

clone_size: .
j_call: TRBJ1-2
d_call: .
cdr3_length: 15
v_call: TRBV25-1
cdr3_nt: TGTGCCAGCAGCGAGAAGGTCTTGACAGAAGATGGCTACACCTTC
cdr3_aa: CASSEKVLTEDGYTF

clone_size: .
j_call: TRBJ2-7
d_call: TRBD2
cdr3_length: 19
v_call: TRBV29-1
cdr3_nt: TGCAGCGTTGAAGATCGGGGGACTAGCGGGGGCGCGTATCCCTACGAGCAGTACTTC
cdr3_aa: CSVEDRGTSGGAYPYEQYF

clone_size: .
j_call: TRBJ1-1
d_call: .
cdr3_length: 14
v_call: TRBV7-6
cdr3_nt: TGTGCCAGCAGCTGGGACCTCATGAACACTGAAGCTTTCTTT
cdr3_aa: CASSWDLMNTEAFF

clone_size: few
j_call: TRBJ2-2
d_call: TRBD1
cdr3_length: 17
v_call: TRBV11-3
cdr3_nt: TGTGCCAGCAGCTTAGAACGTGAGACAGGGGCCGCCGGGGAGCTGTTTTTT
cdr3_aa: CASSLERETGAAGELFF

clone_size: many
j_call: TRBJ2-3
d_call: TRBD2
cdr3_length: 16
v_call: TRBV11-1
cdr3_nt: TGTGCCAGCAGAGAAGCTAGCGGGGCGAGCACAGATACGCAGTATTTT
cdr3_aa: CASREASGASTDTQYF

clone_size: few
j_call: TRBJ2-2
d_call: .
cdr3_length: 16
v_call: TRBV5-5
cdr3_nt: TGTGCCAGCAGCCCAAAACAGGGACTGAACACCGGGGAGCTGTTTTTT
cdr3_aa: CASSPKQGLNTGELFF

clone_size: many
j_call: TRBJ2-1
d_call: .
cdr3_length: 15
v_call: TRBV7-2
cdr3_nt: TGTGCCAGCAGCTTAAGCGCGATCTCAGGGAATGAGCAGTTCTTC
cdr3_aa: CASSLSAISGNEQFF

clone_size: many
j_call: TRBJ1-5
d_call: .
cdr3_length: 13
v_call: TRBV7-9
cdr3_nt: TGTGCCAGCAGCTTTTCCAGGGATCAGCCCCAGCATTTT
cdr3_aa: CASSFSRDQPQHF

clone_size: many
j_call: TRBJ2-7
d_call: TRBD2
cdr3_length: 15
v_call: TRBV7-9
cdr3_nt: TGTGCCAGCAGTGGGGACCTAGCGGGAAGGTACGAGCAGTACTTC
cdr3_aa: CASSGDLAGRYEQYF

clone_size: few
j_call: TRBJ1-1
d_call: TRBD1
cdr3_length: 15
v_call: TRBV6-2/TRBV6-3
cdr3_nt: TGTGCCAGCAGAAGCGCTCAGGGGGCGTTGACTGAAGCTTTCTTT
cdr3_aa: CASRSAQGALTEAFF

clone_size: .
j_call: TRBJ2-1
d_call: TRBD2
cdr3_length: 15
v_call: TRBV4-1
cdr3_nt: TGCGCCAGCAGCAATAGCGGGGGGCCCGGCAATGAGCAGTTCTTC
cdr3_aa: CASSNSGGPGNEQFF

clone_size: .
j_call: TRBJ1-6
d_call: .
cdr3_length: 14
v_call: TRBV3-1
cdr3_nt: TGTGCCAGCGATGGCGGGGAACGGGGTTCACCCCTCCACTTT
cdr3_aa: CASDGGERGSPLHF

clone_size: many
j_call: TRBJ1-2
d_call: TRBD1
cdr3_length: 14
v_call: TRBV12-3/TRBV12-4
cdr3_nt: TGTGCCAGCAGCGGGACAGGGGCTAACTATGGCTACACCTTC
cdr3_aa: CASSGTGANYGYTF

clone_size: .
j_call: TRBJ2-5
d_call: .
cdr3_length: 18
v_call: TRBV28
cdr3_nt: TGTGCCAGCAGTTTATTGGGTTTGGCAGGGGGGTACCAAGAGACCCAGTACTTC
cdr3_aa: CASSLLGLAGGYQETQYF

clone_size: many
j_call: TRBJ1-2
d_call: .
cdr3_length: 14
v_call: TRBV28
cdr3_nt: TGTGCCACCCTCCGGGACCGACCTAACTATGGCTACACCTTC
cdr3_aa: CATLRDRPNYGYTF

clone_size: many
j_call: TRBJ2-7
d_call: TRBD1
cdr3_length: 13
v_call: TRBV14
cdr3_nt: TGTGCCAGCAGCCAGGGCAGGGGGTACGAGCAGTACTTC
cdr3_aa: CASSQGRGYEQYF

clone_size: .
j_call: TRBJ2-5
d_call: .
cdr3_length: 16
v_call: TRBV25-1
cdr3_nt: TGTGCCAGCAGTGAGGGCCAGGGCCCGTCGGTTTGGACCCAGTACTTC
cdr3_aa: CASSEGQGPSVWTQYF

clone_size: many
j_call: TRBJ1-2
d_call: TRBD1
cdr3_length: 13
v_call: TRBV7-9
cdr3_nt: TGTGCTACACCCAGGGGGCGCGCCTATGGCTACACCTTC
cdr3_aa: CATPRGRAYGYTF

clone_size: many
j_call: TRBJ2-1
d_call: .
cdr3_length: 14
v_call: TRBV28
cdr3_nt: TGTGCCAGCAGTTTAGTAGTTTCCTACAATGAGCAGTTCTTC
cdr3_aa: CASSLVVSYNEQFF

clone_size: many
j_call: TRBJ2-1
d_call: TRBD2
cdr3_length: 15
v_call: TRBV12-3/TRBV12-4
cdr3_nt: TGTGCCAGCAGTTTGATAGCGGGGGCTACTAATGAGCAGTTCTTC
cdr3_aa: CASSLIAGATNEQFF

clone_size: .
j_call: TRBJ2-5
d_call: .
cdr3_length: 13
v_call: TRBV28
cdr3_nt: TGTGCCAGCAGGGCGAGAGGGTGGGAGACCCAGTACTTC
cdr3_aa: CASRARGWETQYF

clone_size: .
j_call: TRBJ2-7
d_call: TRBD1
cdr3_length: 15
v_call: TRBV11-2
cdr3_nt: TGTGCCAGCAGCTTAGACAGGGGGTTTTTCTACGAGCAGTACTTC
cdr3_aa: CASSLDRGFFYEQYF

clone_size: .
j_call: TRBJ2-1
d_call: TRBD1
cdr3_length: 17
v_call: TRBV25-1
cdr3_nt: TGTGCCAGCAGTGAATATTTCGGGACAGAAAATTACAATGAGCAGTTCTTC
cdr3_aa: CASSEYFGTENYNEQFF